Reported below is one T cell receptor (beta chain). The data belong to a study of naive and memory T cell subsets. Both TRBC1 and TRBC2 were covered by a beta constant-region primer of two equimolar oligonucleotides. A 12-nucleotide UMI and the SP2 primer were added to the cDNA 3' end by oligonucleotide ligation. TCRdb re-analysed the UMI-ligation and nested PCR reads in MiXCR, keeping a single row per CDR3 protein. The top ten hold approximately 15% of the sample, which has around 31,000 distinct CDR3 sequences, around 11% seen once. The germline CDR1 and CDR2 sequences are MNHEY and SVGEGT. This CDR3 is built from 15 residues.

The source is a human donor in good health. V gene TRBV6-2 or TRBV6-3 combines with J gene TRBJ2-1; a possible D gene is TRBD2 (7 bases). The J call is in doubt because the DNA end fits TRBJ2-7 better. The sequencing sample was made of effector memory CD4+ T cells from blood. Indicated subset: effector memory, CD45RA- CD27-. The CDR3 reads CASLQPGGPGNEQYF. In nucleotides, the CDR3 is TGTGCCAGCCTTCAACCGGGGGGCCCTGGCAATGAGCAGTACTTC.